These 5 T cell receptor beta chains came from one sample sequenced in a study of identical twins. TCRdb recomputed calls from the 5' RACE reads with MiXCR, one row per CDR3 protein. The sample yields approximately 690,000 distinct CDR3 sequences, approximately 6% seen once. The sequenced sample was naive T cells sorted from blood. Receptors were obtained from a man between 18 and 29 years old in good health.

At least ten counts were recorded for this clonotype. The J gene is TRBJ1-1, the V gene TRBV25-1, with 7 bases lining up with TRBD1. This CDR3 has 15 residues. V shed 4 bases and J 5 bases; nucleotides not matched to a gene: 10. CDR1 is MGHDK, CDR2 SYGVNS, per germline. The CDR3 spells CASSAFQGVGTEAFF. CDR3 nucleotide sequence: TGTGCCAGCAGTGCCTTCCAGGGGGTTGGAACTGAAGCTTTCTTT.

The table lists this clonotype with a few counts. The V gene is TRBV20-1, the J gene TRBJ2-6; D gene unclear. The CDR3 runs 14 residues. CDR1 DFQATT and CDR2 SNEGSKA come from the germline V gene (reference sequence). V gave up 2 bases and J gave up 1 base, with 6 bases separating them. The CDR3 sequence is CSARIGSGANVLTF. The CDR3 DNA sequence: TGCAGTGCTAGAATAGGGTCTGGGGCCAACGTCCTGACTTTC.

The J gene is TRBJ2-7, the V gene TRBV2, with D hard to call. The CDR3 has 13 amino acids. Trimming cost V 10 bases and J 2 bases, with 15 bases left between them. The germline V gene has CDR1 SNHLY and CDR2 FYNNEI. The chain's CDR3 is CATYRTATYEQYF. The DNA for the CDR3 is TGTGCCACCTACCGGACGGCTACCTACGAGCAGTACTTC.

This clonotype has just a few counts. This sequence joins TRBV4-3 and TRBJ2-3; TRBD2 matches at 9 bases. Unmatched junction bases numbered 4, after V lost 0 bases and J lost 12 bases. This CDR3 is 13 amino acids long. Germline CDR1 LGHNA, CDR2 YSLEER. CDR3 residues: CASSQEGLALQYF. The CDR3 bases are TGCGCCAGCAGCCAAGAGGGACTAGCACTTCAGTATTTT.

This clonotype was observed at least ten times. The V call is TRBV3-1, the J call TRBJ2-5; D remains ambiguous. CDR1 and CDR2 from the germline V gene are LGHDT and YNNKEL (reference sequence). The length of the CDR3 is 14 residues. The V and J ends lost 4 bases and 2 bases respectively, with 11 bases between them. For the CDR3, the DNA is TGTGCCAGCAGCCTTACAGAGCTTCAAGAGACCCAGTACTTC. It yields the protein CASSLTELQETQYF.